These T cell receptor beta chains were read from a single sample in a study of cytomegalovirus exposure and HLA in healthy donors. The data were produced by immunoSEQ multiplex PCR, yet TCRdb's version contains in-frame clones alone and is incomplete. This sample contains about 79,000 clones. Input material: PBMCs. The origin of the receptors is a man younger than 40 in good health and CMV-seronegative. The CDR3 runs from the conserved cysteine through the conserved F or W. Each record gives: V gene, J gene, D gene, CDR3 DNA, CDR3 protein. The D gene is left open where the match is weak.

V gene: TRBV2
J gene: TRBJ2-3
D gene: TRBD1
CDR3 DNA: TGTGCCAGCAGTGAAGCGCTCGGGGGGACAGGGGATACGCAGTATTTT
CDR3 protein: CASSEALGGTGDTQYF

V gene: TRBV4-3
J gene: TRBJ2-7
D gene: TRBD1
CDR3 DNA: TGCGCCAGCAGCCAAGTGGACAGGGCAAGCTCCTACGAGCAGTACTTC
CDR3 protein: CASSQVDRASSYEQYF

V gene: TRBV7-6
J gene: TRBJ1-1
D gene: -
CDR3 DNA: TGTGCCAGCAGCCTACAGGCGTCTACGATGAACACTGAAGCTTTCTTT
CDR3 protein: CASSLQASTMNTEAFF

V gene: TRBV4-1
J gene: TRBJ1-5
D gene: TRBD1
CDR3 DNA: TGCGCCAGCAGCCAGATGACAGGGGGCCGCAATCAGCCCCAGCATTTT
CDR3 protein: CASSQMTGGRNQPQHF

V gene: TRBV5-1
J gene: TRBJ2-7
D gene: -
CDR3 DNA: TGCGCCAGCAGCTTTGGAGGGCCCAACTACGAGCAGTACTTC
CDR3 protein: CASSFGGPNYEQYF

V gene: TRBV7-3
J gene: TRBJ2-1
D gene: -
CDR3 DNA: TGTGCCAGCAGCCCTCAGCAGGGGGAGCAGTTCTTC
CDR3 protein: CASSPQQGEQFF

V gene: TRBV5-1
J gene: TRBJ2-5
D gene: TRBD2
CDR3 DNA: TGCGCCAGCAGACAAGTGACTAGCGGAAAAGAGACCCAGTACTTC
CDR3 protein: CASRQVTSGKETQYF

V gene: TRBV6-1
J gene: TRBJ2-7
D gene: TRBD2
CDR3 DNA: TGTGCCAGCAGTGAATGGGGGACTAGCGTTTCCTACGAGCAGTACTTC
CDR3 protein: CASSEWGTSVSYEQYF

V gene: TRBV11-3
J gene: TRBJ2-7
D gene: TRBD2
CDR3 DNA: TGTGCCAGCCTCACGACTAGCCGGACCTACGAGCAGTACTTC
CDR3 protein: CASLTTSRTYEQYF

V gene: TRBV6-5
J gene: TRBJ1-2
D gene: -
CDR3 DNA: TGTGCCAGCAGTCACGCTCGAGGGGGCTATGGCTACACCTTC
CDR3 protein: CASSHARGGYGYTF

V gene: TRBV5-1
J gene: TRBJ2-5
D gene: TRBD1
CDR3 DNA: TGCGCCAGCAGAAGCGACAGGGATCAGACCCAGTACTTC
CDR3 protein: CASRSDRDQTQYF

V gene: TRBV5-4
J gene: TRBJ1-2
D gene: TRBD1
CDR3 DNA: TGTGCCAGCAGCTTTGTTACAGGGGATGGCTACACCTTC
CDR3 protein: CASSFVTGDGYTF

V gene: TRBV6-5
J gene: TRBJ1-2
D gene: TRBD1
CDR3 DNA: TGTGCCAGCAGTTTACAGGGGTTGCTAGCCAATGGCTACACCTTC
CDR3 protein: CASSLQGLLANGYTF

V gene: TRBV6-6
J gene: TRBJ2-5
D gene: -
CDR3 DNA: TGTGCCAGCAGTCCTGTCGAGCAAGAGACCCAGTACTTC
CDR3 protein: CASSPVEQETQYF

V gene: TRBV6-1
J gene: TRBJ2-3
D gene: -
CDR3 DNA: TGTGCCAGCAGTGAAGTATGGGGGGTTCGGACAGATACGCAGTATTTT
CDR3 protein: CASSEVWGVRTDTQYF

V gene: TRBV6-6
J gene: TRBJ1-1
D gene: TRBD1
CDR3 DNA: TGTGCCAGCAGTTACACGGACAGGGGCACTGAAGCTTTCTTT
CDR3 protein: CASSYTDRGTEAFF

V gene: TRBV28
J gene: TRBJ1-4
D gene: -
CDR3 DNA: TGTGCCAGCAGTTTAGTAGCTACAAATGAAAAACTGTTTTTT
CDR3 protein: CASSLVATNEKLFF

V gene: TRBV5-1
J gene: TRBJ1-2
D gene: -
CDR3 DNA: TGCGCCAGCAGCTTGGACGGGAACTATGGCTACACCTTC
CDR3 protein: CASSLDGNYGYTF

V gene: TRBV29-1
J gene: TRBJ2-3
D gene: -
CDR3 DNA: TGCAGCGTTGATCTAAGCACAGATACGCAGTATTTT
CDR3 protein: CSVDLSTDTQYF

V gene: TRBV6-1
J gene: TRBJ1-4
D gene: TRBD1
CDR3 DNA: TGTGCCAGCGTTAAGGGGGCGGGAACTAATGAAAAACTGTTTTTT
CDR3 protein: CASVKGAGTNEKLFF

V gene: TRBV6-1
J gene: TRBJ1-1
D gene: -
CDR3 DNA: TGTGCCAGCAGTGTTCAGGAGGCCACTGAAGCTTTCTTT
CDR3 protein: CASSVQEATEAFF

V gene: TRBV30
J gene: TRBJ1-3
D gene: TRBD1
CDR3 DNA: TGTGCCTGGGGACAGGGGATCTCTGGAAACACCATATATTTT
CDR3 protein: CAWGQGISGNTIYF

V gene: TRBV4-1
J gene: TRBJ1-1
D gene: -
CDR3 DNA: TGCGCCAGCAGCCAAGTCCTAGGGGCAGGCGCTTTCTTT
CDR3 protein: CASSQVLGAGAFF

V gene: TRBV30
J gene: TRBJ2-3
D gene: -
CDR3 DNA: TGTGCCTGGAGTGTGCAGGGATCAGCAGATACGCAGTATTTT
CDR3 protein: CAWSVQGSADTQYF

V gene: TRBV4-1
J gene: TRBJ2-5
D gene: -
CDR3 DNA: TGCGCCAGCAGCTTCCAGGACAACTATCAAGAGACCCAGTACTTC
CDR3 protein: CASSFQDNYQETQYF

V gene: TRBV7-9
J gene: TRBJ1-4
D gene: TRBD1
CDR3 DNA: TGTGCCAGCAGCCCTGGGGACAGGGGAACTAATGAAAAACTGTTTTTT
CDR3 protein: CASSPGDRGTNEKLFF

V gene: TRBV9
J gene: TRBJ2-7
D gene: TRBD1
CDR3 DNA: TGTGCCAGCAGCGTAGGGGACAGGGCACCCACCTACGAGCAGTACTTC
CDR3 protein: CASSVGDRAPTYEQYF

V gene: TRBV11-2
J gene: TRBJ2-2
D gene: TRBD2
CDR3 DNA: TGTGCCAGCAGAAGGACTAGCGGGGACACCGGGGAGCTGTTTTTT
CDR3 protein: CASRRTSGDTGELFF

V gene: TRBV5-1
J gene: TRBJ2-5
D gene: TRBD2
CDR3 DNA: TGCGCCAGCAGCTCGGGGGGAGTAGCGGGGTTGCAAGAGACCCAGTACTTC
CDR3 protein: CASSSGGVAGLQETQYF

V gene: TRBV5-1
J gene: TRBJ2-5
D gene: TRBD2
CDR3 DNA: TGCGCCAGCAGCTGGACTAGCGGGGGGGAAGAGACCCAGTACTTC
CDR3 protein: CASSWTSGGEETQYF

V gene: TRBV6-5
J gene: TRBJ2-2
D gene: -
CDR3 DNA: TGTGCCAGCAGTTACTCGACGACGGGGGCCGGGGAGCTGTTTTTT
CDR3 protein: CASSYSTTGAGELFF

V gene: TRBV19
J gene: TRBJ2-1
D gene: TRBD2
CDR3 DNA: TGTGCCAGTACCCTCTCTAGCGGGGGAGTCTCCTACAATGAGCAGTTCTTC
CDR3 protein: CASTLSSGGVSYNEQFF

V gene: TRBV9
J gene: TRBJ2-1
D gene: TRBD2
CDR3 DNA: TGTGCCAGCAGCGTAGCAAGGAGCGGGAGGGCCAATGAGCAGTTCTTC
CDR3 protein: CASSVARSGRANEQFF

V gene: TRBV29-1
J gene: TRBJ1-2
D gene: TRBD1
CDR3 DNA: TGCAGCGTTGAAGATCCTGACAGGGGTGGCTACACCTTC
CDR3 protein: CSVEDPDRGGYTF

V gene: TRBV5-6
J gene: TRBJ2-3
D gene: TRBD1
CDR3 DNA: TGTGCCAGCAGGTTGACAGGGTCGAGCACAGATACGCAGTATTTT
CDR3 protein: CASRLTGSSTDTQYF

V gene: TRBV27
J gene: TRBJ2-7
D gene: -
CDR3 DNA: TGTGCCAGCTCTCGGACAGTTGCTTCGGGCGAGCAGTACTTC
CDR3 protein: CASSRTVASGEQYF

V gene: TRBV30
J gene: TRBJ2-1
D gene: -
CDR3 DNA: TGTGCCTGGATTAGTAAGCTCTCAAGCTCCGACAATGAGCAGTTCTTC
CDR3 protein: CAWISKLSSSDNEQFF

V gene: TRBV6-5
J gene: TRBJ2-1
D gene: -
CDR3 DNA: TGTGCCTGCCGTTCCCCTTACAATGAGCAGTTCTTC
CDR3 protein: CACRSPYNEQFF

V gene: TRBV6-4
J gene: TRBJ1-5
D gene: TRBD1
CDR3 DNA: TGTGCCAGCAGTCTTACGGCAGGGGGTAATCAGCCCCAGCATTTT
CDR3 protein: CASSLTAGGNQPQHF

V gene: TRBV2
J gene: TRBJ2-7
D gene: -
CDR3 DNA: TGTGCCAGCAGTGAAGCGCTTCGGGAGAAGACGCAGTACTTC
CDR3 protein: CASSEALREKTQYF

V gene: TRBV25-1
J gene: TRBJ2-2
D gene: -
CDR3 DNA: TGTGCCAGCAATAAAAGGGGGTCTGGCGGGGAGCTGTTTTTT
CDR3 protein: CASNKRGSGGELFF

V gene: TRBV4-1
J gene: TRBJ2-5
D gene: -
CDR3 DNA: TGCGCCAGCAGCCAAGGTCTCCTCCAAGAGACCCAGTACTTC
CDR3 protein: CASSQGLLQETQYF

V gene: TRBV2
J gene: TRBJ1-2
D gene: -
CDR3 DNA: TGTGCCAGCAGTGAAGCCGCCGGGAACTATGGCTACACCTTC
CDR3 protein: CASSEAAGNYGYTF

V gene: TRBV6-5
J gene: TRBJ1-1
D gene: -
CDR3 DNA: TGTGCCAGCAGTTACTTTAGTTTGGGGGGACGCGCTGAAGCTTTCTTT
CDR3 protein: CASSYFSLGGRAEAFF

V gene: TRBV7-2
J gene: TRBJ2-3
D gene: TRBD2
CDR3 DNA: TGTGCCAGCAGCCCCCAGATGACTAGCCATACGCAGTATTTT
CDR3 protein: CASSPQMTSHTQYF

V gene: TRBV5-1
J gene: TRBJ2-3
D gene: -
CDR3 DNA: TGCGCCAGCAGCTTGGGGACAGTAAGAGATACGCAGTATTTT
CDR3 protein: CASSLGTVRDTQYF

V gene: TRBV7-2
J gene: TRBJ2-1
D gene: -
CDR3 DNA: TGTGCCAGCAGCTCCCTAGGGGTCTACAATGAGCAGTTCTTC
CDR3 protein: CASSSLGVYNEQFF

V gene: TRBV30
J gene: TRBJ2-5
D gene: TRBD1
CDR3 DNA: TGTGCCTGGTCTTCCGGACAGGGACGCGAAGAGACCCAGTACTTC
CDR3 protein: CAWSSGQGREETQYF

V gene: TRBV18
J gene: TRBJ2-7
D gene: -
CDR3 DNA: TGTGCCAGCTCTTCATCGATCAGTTACGAGCAGTACTTC
CDR3 protein: CASSSSISYEQYF